This is a list of T cell receptor beta chains from one sample in a study of cytomegalovirus exposure and HLA in healthy donors. Only in-frame clones appear in the TCRdb table, and some are missing; sequencing was by immunoSEQ multiplex PCR. The sample carries about 220,000 clones, roughly 88% recorded once. Sequencing was carried out using PBMCs. These receptors came from a woman in her 30s in good health and CMV-seropositive. The CDR3 runs from the conserved cysteine through the conserved F or W. The D gene is left open where the match is weak. Only part of the rows carry a size: once, few, many, or a class if the clone is expanded.

abundance,d_gene,v_gene,j_gene,CDR3aa,CDR3nt
few,-,TRBV5-4,TRBJ1-4,CASSFEGKNEKLFF,TGTGCCAGCAGCTTTGAGGGGAAAAATGAAAAACTGTTTTTT
few,-,TRBV6-1,TRBJ2-2,CASRQRNRAGGELFF,TGTGCCAGCCGACAGAGAAACAGGGCGGGCGGGGAGCTGTTTTTT
-,-,TRBV6-6,TRBJ1-1,CASLTPGGRVTPEAFF,TGTGCCAGCCTTACACCGGGGGGAAGGGTAACCCCTGAAGCTTTCTTT
-,-,TRBV5-4,TRBJ2-7,CASSFGQGSRYF,-
-,-,TRBV6-5,TRBJ2-5,CASALLAEETQYF,TGTGCCAGCGCCCTACTAGCCGAAGAGACCCAGTACTTC
-,-,TRBV7-8,TRBJ1-5,CASSLEGGASNQPQHF,TGTGCCAGCAGCTTAGAGGGGGGGGCGAGCAATCAGCCCCAGCATTTT
-,-,TRBV6-6,TRBJ1-2,CASKEDPPRGGYTF,TGTGCCAGCAAGGAGGACCCCCCTAGGGGTGGCTACACCTTC
-,TRBD2,TRBV7-2,TRBJ2-7,CASSRTSGSSDEQYF,TGTGCCAGCAGCCGGACTAGCGGGAGCTCCGACGAGCAGTACTTC
-,TRBD1,TRBV29-1,TRBJ1-2,CSAGTGGGYTF,TGCAGCGCTGGGACAGGGGGGGGCTACACCTTC
-,-,TRBV4-3,TRBJ2-7,CASSQETVFSYEQYF,TGCGCCAGCAGCCAAGAAACAGTTTTTTCCTACGAGCAGTACTTC
-,-,TRBV27,TRBJ2-1,CASRGSGGNYNEQFF,TGTGCCAGCAGAGGGTCGGGCGGGAACTACAATGAGCAGTTCTTC
-,-,TRBV30,TRBJ1-1,CAWSLGWGSMNTEAFF,TGTGCCTGGAGTTTAGGGTGGGGCAGCATGAACACTGAAGCTTTCTTT
few,TRBD2,TRBV18,TRBJ2-5,CASSPVGGSRETQYF,TGTGCCAGCTCACCTGTGGGAGGGAGCCGAGAGACCCAGTACTTC
-,TRBD1,TRBV6-1,TRBJ2-1,CASSGTGNNEQFF,TGTGCCAGCAGTGGGACAGGGAACAATGAGCAGTTCTTC
-,TRBD2,TRBV2,TRBJ2-1,CASKYGLGIGPEGYNEQFF,TGTGCCAGCAAGTATGGACTAGGGATTGGACCGGAAGGCTACAATGAGCAGTTCTTC
-,TRBD2,TRBV4-2,TRBJ2-7,CASSQDWAGVSEQYF,TGTGCCAGCAGCCAAGACTGGGCGGGAGTAAGCGAGCAGTACTTC
-,-,TRBV9,TRBJ2-1,CASSTRLAYNEQFF,TGTGCCAGCAGCACCCGCCTAGCGTACAATGAGCAGTTCTTC
-,-,TRBV6-5,TRBJ1-2,CASSRPGGYGYTF,TGTGCCAGCAGCCGCCCGGGAGGTTATGGCTACACCTTC
-,TRBD2,TRBV15,TRBJ2-7,CATSIAGYEQYF,TGTGCCACCAGCATAGCGGGGTACGAGCAGTACTTC
-,-,TRBV2,TRBJ1-2,CASSEWRGYTF,TGTGCCAGCAGTGAATGGAGGGGCTACACCTTC
-,-,TRBV29-1,TRBJ2-3,CSVVPTDTQYF,TGCAGCGTTGTACCTACGGATACGCAGTATTTT
-,-,TRBV13,TRBJ2-7,CASSPGFSYEQYF,TGTGCCAGCAGCCCAGGGTTTTCCTACGAGCAGTACTTC
few,TRBD2,TRBV7-2,TRBJ2-7,CASSLGSGSYEQYF,TGTGCCAGCAGCTTAGGTAGCGGGAGTTACGAGCAGTACTTC
few,-,TRBV6-5,TRBJ1-1,CASISNTEAFF,TGTGCCAGCATCTCGAACACTGAAGCTTTCTTT
-,-,TRBV6-5,TRBJ2-7,CASSYSRIGGYEQYF,TGTGCCAGCAGTTACTCGAGGATAGGGGGCTACGAGCAGTACTTC
-,-,TRBV27,TRBJ2-2,CASSLSLGGNTGELFF,TGTGCCAGCAGTTTATCGCTCGGGGGGAACACCGGGGAGCTGTTTTTT
-,TRBD2,TRBV7-2,TRBJ2-7,CASTRTSGTYEQYF,TGTGCCAGCACCCGGACTAGCGGTACCTACGAGCAGTACTTC
once,-,TRBV5-1,TRBJ1-1,CASSLGPWSFF,TGCGCCAGCAGCTTGGGTCCGTGGTCTTTCTTT
-,TRBD1,TRBV6-1,TRBJ2-1,CASSQAGTDNEQFF,TGTGCCAGCAGCCAGGCCGGGACAGACAATGAGCAGTTCTTC
-,-,TRBV11-3,TRBJ1-1,CASSLGVNTEAFF,TGTGCCAGCAGCTTAGGAGTGAACACTGAAGCTTTCTTT
-,TRBD2,TRBV5-1,TRBJ2-7,CASSLDQREYEQYF,TGCGCCAGCAGCTTGGATCAGCGGGAGTACGAGCAGTACTTC
-,-,TRBV25-1,TRBJ1-1,CASNRLYSPNTEAFF,TGTGCCAGCAATAGGCTTTACAGCCCGAACACTGAAGCTTTCTTT
-,-,TRBV6-1,TRBJ1-3,CASSEWGTGNTIYF,TGTGCCAGCAGTGAATGGGGGACTGGAAACACCATATATTTT
-,TRBD1,TRBV27,TRBJ1-2,CASSPLPGTGGYFDGYTF,TGTGCCAGCAGTCCACTGCCCGGGACAGGGGGCTATTTTGATGGCTACACCTTC
-,-,TRBV6-6,TRBJ2-7,CASSFGRRVGYEQYF,TGTGCCAGCAGTTTTGGACGGCGGGTAGGCTACGAGCAGTACTTC
-,TRBD1,TRBV12-5,TRBJ1-2,CASGPDRGRSDGYTF,TGTGCTAGTGGTCCGGACAGGGGGCGCTCAGATGGCTACACCTTC
-,-,TRBV29-1,TRBJ2-5,CSVEDRRNQETQYF,TGCAGCGTTGAAGATCGGCGGAATCAAGAGACCCAGTACTTC
-,TRBD2,TRBV7-6,TRBJ2-2,CASSAGTSGSTGELFF,TGTGCCAGCAGCGCCGGGACTAGCGGGAGCACCGGGGAGCTGTTTTTT
-,TRBD1,TRBV7-2,TRBJ1-5,CASSLNGPTGDQPQHF,TGTGCCAGCAGCTTAAACGGTCCGACAGGGGATCAGCCCCAGCATTTT
-,-,TRBV7-9,TRBJ2-7,CASSYGPYTYEQYF,TGTGCCAGCAGCTACGGACCTTATACCTACGAGCAGTACTTC
-,-,TRBV2,TRBJ1-1,CASSEAPLKGFF,TGTGCCAGCAGTGAAGCTCCCCTGAAGGGTTTCTTT
-,-,TRBV6-1,TRBJ1-1,CASSEPGQIMNTEAFF,TGTGCCAGCAGTGAACCAGGACAGATCATGAACACTGAAGCTTTCTTT
-,TRBD1,TRBV11-2,TRBJ1-2,CASSLVLGTAGYTF,TGTGCCAGCAGCTTAGTCCTTGGGACAGCGGGCTACACCTTC
-,-,TRBV10-2,TRBJ1-5,CASSDTVNQPQHF,TGCGCCAGCAGTGATACGGTCAATCAGCCCCAGCATTTT
-,-,TRBV5-6,TRBJ2-2,CASSFMGAMNTGELFF,TGTGCCAGCAGCTTTATGGGGGCAATGAACACCGGGGAGCTGTTTTTT
few,TRBD1,TRBV30,TRBJ1-5,CASDRGSNQPQHF,TGTGCCTCGGACAGGGGAAGCAATCAGCCCCAGCATTTT
-,TRBD1,TRBV7-2,TRBJ1-1,CASSLGTGAFF,TGTGCCAGCAGCCTCGGGACAGGGGCTTTCTTT
-,-,TRBV27,TRBJ2-1,CASRAEAGNNEQFF,TGTGCCAGCAGGGCCGAGGCAGGGAACAATGAGCAGTTCTTC
-,TRBD2,TRBV18,TRBJ2-7,CASSPSGRGHEQYF,TGTGCCAGCTCACCGAGCGGGAGAGGACACGAGCAGTACTTC
once,-,TRBV27,TRBJ2-7,CASSLGYEQYF,TGTGCCAGCAGTTTAGGCTACGAGCAGTACTTC
-,-,TRBV6-1,TRBJ2-3,CASSADRITDTQYF,TGTGCCAGCAGTGCCGACAGGATCACAGATACGCAGTATTTT
-,TRBD1,TRBV30,TRBJ2-7,CAWSPGTGGREQYF,TGTGCCTGGAGCCCGGGGACAGGGGGCCGCGAGCAGTACTTC
-,-,TRBV7-8,TRBJ2-7,CASSLAGGQDEQYF,TGTGCCAGCAGCTTAGCGGGAGGTCAGGACGAGCAGTACTTC